The rows below give T cell receptor beta chains drawn from one sample of a study of T cell responses to AZD1222 COVID-19 vaccine. The repertoire was sequenced with immunoSEQ multiplex PCR; TCRdb's copy has only in-frame clones and lacks some. This sample carries about 220,000 clones, about 92% of them seen once, and the ten largest clones take roughly 1%. Sequenced material: peripheral blood, taken on day 0 of MenACWY control vaccination. These receptors were obtained from an adult in good health. Both conserved end residues are part of each CDR3. A D gene is named only where the DNA matches it firmly. The size field is filled for only some rows; it gives once, few, many or a size class.

CASSDNVYGYTF,TGTGCCAGCAGTGATAATGTTTATGGCTACACCTTC,-,TRBJ1-2,-,TRBV2
CASSRTGLDTQYF,TGTGCCAGCAGCCGAACAGGGTTGGATACGCAGTATTTT,-,TRBJ2-3,-,TRBV3-1/TRBV3-2
CASSLQSRAQGEKLFF,TGTGCCAGCAGCTTACAATCACGGGCCCAAGGCGAAAAACTGTTTTTT,-,TRBJ1-4,-,TRBV7-2
CASSYSRGSTNEKLFF,TGTGCCAGCAGTTACTCGCGGGGTAGCACTAATGAAAAACTGTTTTTT,-,TRBJ1-4,-,TRBV6-5
CASSYGRGAGNTEAFF,TGTGCCAGTAGTTACGGGCGGGGCGCGGGGAACACTGAAGCTTTCTTT,-,TRBJ1-1,-,TRBV19
CASSLEGYEQFF,TGTGCCAGCAGCTTGGAGGGATATGAGCAGTTCTTC,once,TRBJ2-1,-,TRBV7-9
CAWMAAGYTGELFF,TGTGCCTGGATGGCGGCAGGATACACCGGGGAGCTGTTTTTT,-,TRBJ2-2,-,TRBV30
CAWTMALGNTEAFF,TGTGCCTGGACCATGGCGTTAGGGAACACTGAAGCTTTCTTT,-,TRBJ1-1,-,TRBV30
CASSFQVPKSSYNSPLHF,TGTGCCAGCAGTTTCCAAGTCCCTAAAAGCTCCTATAATTCACCCCTCCACTTT,-,TRBJ1-6,-,TRBV27
CASSGGGTGNTIYF,TGTGCCAGCAGCGGAGGGGGTACTGGAAACACCATATATTTT,-,TRBJ1-3,-,TRBV6-2/TRBV6-3
CASSSGGVQPQHF,TGTGCCAGCAGTTCAGGGGGCGTTCAGCCCCAGCATTTT,-,TRBJ1-5,TRBD1,TRBV6-2/TRBV6-3